The present T cell receptor beta chain was sequenced within a study of cytomegalovirus exposure and HLA in healthy donors (dated by TCRdb to about 2017). Background on the whole study: A later analysis indicated that the 95 to 150 validation repertoires were generated on the platform also employed for the roughly 650 repertoires of the first cohort. The aim of the study was to test whether cataloging public T cell receptors could identify signatures of past pathogen exposure. High-throughput TCR immunosequencing, statistical association of individual TCRs with disease status, and machine learning were combined to predict cytomegalovirus infection status. A separate validation cohort of 100 to 150 different subjects was used in addition to the roughly 670-subject first cohort.

Remarks on this clone: Its specific antigen is unknown. Per-nucleotide qualities are absent, and no much larger clonotype sits a single base away.

From its cysteine to its phenylalanine, the CDR3 spans 11 amino acids. This entry keeps only the CDR3 DNA: 33 bases, framed from base 1. As encoded in the germline V gene (reference sequence), CDR1 is MNHNY while CDR2 is SVGAGI. Trimming accounts for 10 bases at V and 11 bases at J, while the number of junction bases matched to no gene is 5. The receptor library was made with the immunoSEQ multiplex PCR assay. In the authors' own workflow: To diagnose cytomegalovirus status from the catalog of TCR beta chain sequences, a statistical classification framework was built. Drawn from immuneACCESS, this table holds only the in-frame rearrangements with V and J called that TCRdb kept. Clones are partly lost; checked studies trace under half to an unresolved V gene and leave the rest unexplained. V and J calls plus clone size are reproduced from that table; the DNA served to infer D and trimming. The sample table contains over 150,000 clones; only one count was recorded for around 82% of them. The top ten clones comprise about 2.8% of the sample.

Separate from the roughly 650-subject first cohort, the validation cohort of roughly 120 subjects was the group to which the donors belonged. Results the study describes overall, beyond this receptor: Most TCR sequences were observed very rarely across donors, whereas some public TCRs were present in many individuals. In a later analysis, TCRs clustered in the first cohort were found to also tend to co-occur in the 130 or so validation repertoires, with 90% to 95% of cluster scores above 0. The classifier was reported to diagnose cytomegalovirus status with high specificity and sensitivity in both the original cohort and the validation cohort. In the study, around 150 TCR beta chains were listed as associated with cytomegalovirus. Three of the identified cytomegalovirus-associated TCR beta chains were confirmed in vitro to be specific for cytomegalovirus antigens. The authors suggested that the approach could potentially be generalized to other disease states and immunological phenotypes. A later analysis lacked HLA typing for the validation cohort, so it scored co-occurrence in that cohort across all 110 or so repertoires.

Input material: PBMCs. This chain is built from TRBV6-6 and TRBJ2-1; the junction holds 10 bases that match TRBD2. The sequence was collected from a woman in her late teens or twenties in good health and CMV-seropositive. The CDR3 is CAIYSGGKQFF. In nucleotide form, the sequence is TGTGCCATATATAGCGGGGGGAAGCAGTTCTTC.